What follows describes a single T cell receptor (beta chain). Its antigen is undetermined. Second-dose schedules of about 4 or about 12 weeks were combined. The CDR3 has 16 residues. V was clipped by 2 bases and J by 2 bases; unmatched bases: 3. Germline-derived CDR1 and CDR2 are SGHAT and FQNNGV. This sample was included in a study of T cell responses to AZD1222 COVID-19 vaccine. Study conclusions and caveats: Donors were chiefly white British, with a greater number of females, and clonal diversity was perhaps underestimated. Every sample of the repertoires postdated the peak T cell response.

Data came from immunoSEQ multiplex PCR; TCRdb stores just in-frame clones and leaves some out. Of about 180,000 clones in the sample, about nine tenths are singletons; the top ten hold approximately 1.9%. This material consisted of peripheral blood, taken 28 days after the second AZD1222 dose. This sequence joins TRBV11-2 and TRBJ1-5, with TRBD1 identical over 10 bases. The sequence derives from an adult who received the AZD1222 COVID-19 vaccine. In DNA, the CDR3 is TGTGCCAGCAGCTTATCCGGGACAGGGGGCAATCAGCCCCAGCATTTT. This gives the protein CASSLSGTGGNQPQHF. The full variable domain, completed using reference TRBV11-2 and TRBJ1-5, is EAGVAQSPRYKIIEKRQSVAFWCNPISGHATLYWYQQILGQGPKLLIQFQNNGVVDDSQLPKDRFSAERLKGVDSTLKIQPAKLEDSAVYLCASSLSGTGGNQPQHFGDGTRLSIL.